These 18 T cell receptor beta chains were all obtained from the same sample, sequenced in a study of Graves' ophthalmopathy and Graves' hyperthyroidism (dated by TCRdb to the late 2010s). The sequencer listed for this sample is Illumina HiSeq 2000. For repertoire sequencing, TCR beta CDR3 regions were amplified from RNA transcripts. The first round was an RT-PCR using HTBI primers with the Qiagen OneStep RT-PCR kit, and this first round was followed by a second-round multiplex PCR, then size selection and purification. TCRdb reprocessing: public reads trimmed at Q25 with fastp, clones called with MiXCR, in-frame beta chains kept. Each record represents a unique CDR3 protein, reported with the most common genes and DNA among its rows. Present in this sample are 350,000 to 450,000 distinct CDR3 sequences, about 21% of which were seen just once. More than 2.5% of the sample rests with the top ten. The material sequenced was peripheral blood. The receptor set was obtained from a woman aged 18-29 years with stable Graves' hyperthyroidism. Donor details come from another sample of the same person, matched by shared clones.

This clonotype was found many times. At one of its ends the junction is not consistent with the germline gene, which may arise from a read error. The chain carries TRBV7-7 and TRBJ2-5; D is possibly TRBD2 (7 bases). Germline V CDR1 and CDR2: SSHAT, FNYEAQ (reference sequence). This CDR3 spans 17 amino acids. Here the CDR3 reads CASSSPAGRGGQETQYF. As DNA, the CDR3 is TGTGCTAGCAGCTCCCCAGCGGGGAGAGGGGGCCAAGAGACCCAGTACTTC.

This clonotype came up many times. The rearrangement joins TRBV6-1 to TRBJ1-1; D possibly corresponds to TRBD1 (5 bases). Per germline, CDR1 MNHNS and CDR2 SASEGT. The CDR3 has 13 amino acids. V was pared by 7 bases and J by 1 base, with 10 bases between. This CDR3 is CASMRQRNTEAFF. CDR3 DNA sequence: TGTGCCAGCATGCGACAGAGGAACACTGAAGCTTTCTTT.

J is TRBJ2-2 and V is TRBV6-1, with a possible D match to TRBD2 (6 bases). The V and J ends lost 8 bases and 7 bases respectively, with 26 bases between them. The CDR3 is made up of 17 amino acids. From germline, CDR1 is MNHNS and CDR2 SASEGT. The CDR3 region is CASALVRAGRSVGELFF. For the CDR3, the DNA is TGTGCCAGCGCCTTGGTTAGGGCGGGAAGAAGCGTCGGGGAGCTGTTTTTT.

V and J are TRBV2 and TRBJ1-1, with 10 bases identical to TRBD1. The CDR3 consists of 15 residues. V shed 1 base, J shed 5 bases, and the junction held 4 bases outside the gene matches. Germline-derived CDR1 and CDR2 are SNHLY and FYNNEI. CDR3 nucleotide sequence: TGTGCCAGCAGTGAAGGGACAGGGGGGAGAACTGAAGCTTTCTTT. It yields the protein CASSEGTGGRTEAFF.

There are a few counts of this clonotype. The chain uses TRBV6-1 and TRBJ1-1, with 7 bases fitting TRBD1. Trimming at V came to 8 bases and at J to 8 bases, leaving 20 bases not matched to a gene. CDR3 size: 16 residues. Per the germline V gene, CDR1 is MNHNS and CDR2 is SASEGT. The CDR3: CASPPGATGMTSEAFF. The CDR3 DNA sequence: TGTGCCAGCCCCCCTGGGGCGACAGGGATGACCTCCGAAGCTTTCTTT.

This clonotype was counted many times. The chain joins TRBV6-1 to TRBJ2-2, with TRBD2 identical over 9 bases. The trim removed 5 bases at V and 4 bases at J, leaving 8 bases unmatched. The germline gives CDR1 MNHNS, CDR2 SASEGT. The CDR3 covers 16 residues. This CDR3 is CASSPLAGQPTGELFF. CDR3 nucleotide sequence: TGTGCCAGCAGTCCTCTAGCGGGACAGCCCACCGGGGAGCTGTTTTTT.

This clonotype was recorded at least ten times. The chain joins TRBV6-1 to TRBJ2-5; D possibly corresponds to TRBD2 (5 bases). Germline loops: CDR1 MNHNS, CDR2 SASEGT. CDR3 size: 15 residues. The V end was cut by 4 bases, the J end by 2 bases, with 14 bases between. DNA for the CDR3: TGTGCCAGCAGTGGTAAAGGGAGTTTACAAGAGACCCAGTACTTC. It encodes CASSGKGSLQETQYF.

V is TRBV28 and J is TRBJ1-2; D may be TRBD1 (6 bases). This CDR3 region has 15 residues. The germline gives CDR1 MDHEN, CDR2 SYDVKM. With 3 bases removed from V and 4 bases from J, the gap between germline ends came to 15 bases. DNA of the CDR3: TGTGCCAGCAGTTTGGGGGGCGCTGGGGGCTATGGCTACACCTTC. Residues: CASSLGGAGGYGYTF.

This sequence joins TRBV6-1 and TRBJ1-5, with D possibly being TRBD1 (6 bases). The CDR3 length is 12 residues. Per germline, CDR1 MNHNS and CDR2 SASEGT. The ends were cut back, 5 bases at V and 11 bases at J, with 13 bases in the middle. The CDR3 here is CASSIPGAAQHF. The CDR3 DNA follows: TGTGCCAGCAGTATCCCAGGGGCGGCCCAGCATTTT.

This clonotype was recorded many times. The chain uses TRBV7-9 and TRBJ2-2, with TRBD2 identical over 14 bases. Losses at the gene ends were 6 bases for V and 7 bases for J; bases not matched to a gene: 4. There are 15 residues in the CDR3. Germline values: CDR1 SEHNR, CDR2 FQNEAQ (reference sequence). CDR3 protein: CASRGLAGDSGELFF. CDR3 in DNA: TGTGCCAGCAGGGGACTAGCGGGAGATAGCGGGGAGCTGTTTTTT.

This clonotype occurred many times. The chain is built from TRBV29-1 and TRBJ2-5; D may be TRBD2 (5 bases). The CDR3 runs to 14 residues. V was clipped by 1 base and J by 5 bases, with 14 bases between them. In germline, CDR1 is SQVTM, CDR2 ANQGSEA. The CDR3 sequence: CSVEGRSRGETQYF. CDR3 in DNA: TGCAGCGTTGAAGGAAGATCTAGAGGGGAGACCCAGTACTTC.

This clonotype was picked up a small number of times. It may be a read error: a sequence one base away is much more abundant. The chain couples TRBV2 to TRBJ2-4; 9 bases match TRBD1. This CDR3 is built from 16 residues. The V gene end was trimmed by 3 bases and the J gene end by 1 base; junction bases not matched to a gene: 4. Germline lookup yields CDR1 SNHLY and CDR2 FYNNEI. Here the CDR3 reads CASSEIGTGAKNIQYF. CDR3 nucleotide sequence: TGTGCCAGCAGTGAGATAGGGACAGGGGCCAAAAACATTCAGTACTTC. The full variable domain, with the rest looked up from reference TRBV2 and TRBJ2-4, is EPEVTQTPSHQVTQMGQEVILRCVPISNHLYFYWYRQILGQKVEFLVSFYNNEISEKSEIFDDQFSVERPDGSNFTLKIRSTKLEDSAMYFCASSEIGTGAKNIQYFGAGTRLSVL.

The chain recombines TRBV4-2 with TRBJ1-1, with D maybe TRBD1 (6 bases). In germline, CDR1 is LGHNA, CDR2 YNFKEQ. This CDR3 spans 16 amino acids. Deletions cut 0 bases from V and 4 bases from J, with 15 bases between. CDR3 region: CASSQDLLRGGTEAFF. CDR3 DNA sequence: TGTGCCAGCAGCCAAGACCTTTTGAGGGGGGGCACTGAAGCTTTCTTT.

This clonotype was seen at least ten times. The chain combines TRBV30 with TRBJ1-2; 7 bases map to TRBD1. The CDR3 totals 13 residues. Germline CDR1 and CDR2: GTSNPN and SVGIG (reference sequence). V shed 8 bases and J 4 bases; nucleotides not matched to a gene: 10. Written as DNA, the CDR3 is TGTGCCCGTCGGGACAGCCCGATCTATGGCTACACCTTC. This encodes CARRDSPIYGYTF.

This clonotype was counted at least ten times. A much larger clone is a single base away; this may be a read error. The V and J genes are TRBV12-3 or TRBV12-4 and TRBJ1-1; 8 bases are shared with TRBD1. J lost 4 bases, V lost 6 bases, and 10 bases had no gene match. The CDR3 has 15 residues. Here the CDR3 reads CASRRNRGRGTEAFF. The CDR3 region has the DNA TGTGCCAGCAGGAGAAACAGGGGGAGGGGCACTGAAGCTTTCTTT.

This clonotype was found many times. The rearrangement joins TRBV6-2 or TRBV6-3 to TRBJ2-5; 14 positions agree with TRBD2. Germline loops: CDR1 MNHEY, CDR2 SVGEGT. J lost 6 bases, V lost 6 bases, and 6 bases had no gene match. This CDR3 contains 15 residues. CDR3 residues: CASSLGTSGRKTQYF. For the CDR3, the DNA is TGTGCCAGCAGCCTCGGGACTAGCGGGAGAAAGACCCAGTACTTC.

In this sample, this clonotype turned up a few times. This chain connects TRBV3-1 to TRBJ2-1; TRBD1 matches 9 bases. J gave up 7 bases and V 2 bases, and 6 bases lay outside the gene matches. The CDR3 spans 15 residues. CDR1 is LGHDT, CDR2 YNNKEL, per germline (reference sequence). This chain's CDR3 is CASSQHRGRGNEQFF. The CDR3 DNA reads as TGTGCCAGCAGCCAACACAGGGGGCGCGGGAATGAGCAGTTCTTC.

The chain combines TRBV27 with TRBJ2-7; 8 bases are shared with TRBD1. The germline gives CDR1 MNHEY, CDR2 SMNVEV (reference sequence). This CDR3 region has 13 residues. The J segment lost 7 bases and the V segment lost 5 bases, leaving 7 bases of the junction unmatched. The CDR3: CASSPGQGREQYF. CDR3 sequence (DNA): TGTGCCAGCAGTCCCGGACAGGGTCGGGAGCAGTACTTC.